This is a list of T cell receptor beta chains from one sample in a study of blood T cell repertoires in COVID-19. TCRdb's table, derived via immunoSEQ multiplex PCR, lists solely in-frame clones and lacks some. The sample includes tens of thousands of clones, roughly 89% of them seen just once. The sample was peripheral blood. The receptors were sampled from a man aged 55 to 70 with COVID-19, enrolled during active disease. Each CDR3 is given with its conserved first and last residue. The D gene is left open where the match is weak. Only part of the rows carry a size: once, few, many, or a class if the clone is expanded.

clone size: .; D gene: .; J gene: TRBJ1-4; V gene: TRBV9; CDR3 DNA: TGTGCCAGCAGCGTAGGAGGTGCAACTAATGAAAAACTGTTTTTT; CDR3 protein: CASSVGGATNEKLFF
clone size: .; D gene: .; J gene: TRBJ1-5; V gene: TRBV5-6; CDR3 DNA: TGTGCCAGCATTAGTAATCAGCCCCAGCATTTT; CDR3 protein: CASISNQPQHF
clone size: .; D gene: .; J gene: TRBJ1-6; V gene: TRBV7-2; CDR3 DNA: TGTGCCAGCAGCCCAAAATCCCCCCGGGGGTTATCAAATTCACCCCTCCACTTT; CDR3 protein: CASSPKSPRGLSNSPLHF
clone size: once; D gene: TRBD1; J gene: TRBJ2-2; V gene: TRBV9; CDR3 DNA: TGTGCCAGCAGCGTAGATCAAGGGGGCAACACCGGGGAGCTGTTTTTT; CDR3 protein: CASSVDQGGNTGELFF
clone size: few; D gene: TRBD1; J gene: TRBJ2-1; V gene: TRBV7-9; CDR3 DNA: TGTGCCAGCAGCTTCCGGGACAGGTACAATGAGCAGTTCTTC; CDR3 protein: CASSFRDRYNEQFF
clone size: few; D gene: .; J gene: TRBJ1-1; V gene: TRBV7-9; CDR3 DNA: TGTGCCAGCAGCTTTGGGGCGGTGATATCTGAAGCTTTCTTT; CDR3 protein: CASSFGAVISEAFF
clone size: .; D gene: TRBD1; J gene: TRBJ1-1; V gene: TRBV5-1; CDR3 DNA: TGCGCCAGCAGCTTGGACAGGGGCTCTGAAGCTTTCTTT; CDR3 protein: CASSLDRGSEAFF
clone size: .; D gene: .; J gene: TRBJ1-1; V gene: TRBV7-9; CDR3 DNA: TGTGCCAGCAGCCTGGGGGCAGCGAACACTGAAGCTTTCTTT; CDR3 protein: CASSLGAANTEAFF
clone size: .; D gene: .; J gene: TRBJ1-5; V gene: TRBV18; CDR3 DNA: TGTGCCAGCTCACCACTCCAGAATCAGCCCCAGCATTTT; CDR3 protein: CASSPLQNQPQHF
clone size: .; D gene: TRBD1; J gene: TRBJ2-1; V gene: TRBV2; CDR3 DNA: TGTGCCAGCAATTCGGACAGGGAGGATGAGCAGTTCTTC; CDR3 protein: CASNSDREDEQFF
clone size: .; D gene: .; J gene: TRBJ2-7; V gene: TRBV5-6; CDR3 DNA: TGTGCCAGCAGCTTAGTCCAGTTC; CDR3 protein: CASSLVQF
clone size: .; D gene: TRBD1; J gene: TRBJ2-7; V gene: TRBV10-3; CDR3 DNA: TGTGCCATCAGGGGGGACAGTTCCTACGAGCAGTACTTC; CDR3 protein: CAIRGDSSYEQYF
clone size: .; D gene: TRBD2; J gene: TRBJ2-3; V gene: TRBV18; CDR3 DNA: TGTGCCAGCTCACCGTACAGCGGGAGGTCGACAGATACGCAGTATTTT; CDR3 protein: CASSPYSGRSTDTQYF
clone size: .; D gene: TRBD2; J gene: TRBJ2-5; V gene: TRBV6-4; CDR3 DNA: TGTGCCAGCAGTGACTCAGGAGCGGGAGGGGAGACCCAGTACTTC; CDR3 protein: CASSDSGAGGETQYF